This T cell receptor (beta chain) appears in the sequencing data of a study of cytomegalovirus exposure and HLA in healthy donors. Study details: Earlier, approximately 190 million T cells were analyzed, and about 120 million unique TCR beta sequences were found among them. Caucasian-associated ancestry cluster membership applied to 75% to 85% of several hundred genotyped donors. Study-wide results and limits: The authors reported that TCR beta sequences could predict HLA-A and HLA-B alleles. These predictions were accurate for most subjects in the first cohort. Association of roughly 18,000 TCR beta sequences with HLA alleles was found at 0.05 false discovery rate in a later analysis.

With regard to this clone: Antigen unknown.

Use of 60 Vbeta and 13 Jbeta primers characterized the PCR. The assay was immunoSEQ multiplex PCR, and TCRdb's table has in-frame clones only and misses some. The table has over 150,000 clones, about three quarters seen once. The sequencing input was PBMCs. This TCR was sampled from a woman between 40 and 50 years old in good health and CMV-seropositive.

The CDR3 loop is CATTGGPMNTEAFF. The DNA of the CDR3 is TGTGCCACGACAGGGGGCCCCATGAACACTGAAGCTTTCTTT. The V gene is TRBV27, the J gene TRBJ1-1, with 10 bases fitting TRBD1. The V gene end was trimmed by 10 bases and the J gene end by 0 bases; junction bases not matched to a gene: 5. The CDR3 extends over 14 amino acids. Per germline, CDR1 MNHEY and CDR2 SMNVEV (reference sequence).